One sample yielded the 28 T cell receptor beta chains listed below, sequenced in a study of cytomegalovirus exposure and HLA in healthy donors. Use of 60 Vbeta and 13 Jbeta primers characterized the PCR. The table came from immunoSEQ multiplex PCR; TCRdb's copy has only in-frame clones and leaves some out. This sample has more than 70,000 clones, with under 85% found just once. Sequencing input: PBMCs. These receptors came from a boy between 10 and 17 years old in good health and CMV-seronegative.

The chain has TRBV6-1 and TRBJ2-5, with D possibly TRBD2 on 8 matching bases. Germline values: CDR1 MNHNS, CDR2 SASEGT. This CDR3 spans 15 amino acids. The germline V and J ends were trimmed by 7 bases and 3 bases, with 18 bases remaining between them. The CDR3: CASKWGGGTEETQYF. The DNA of the CDR3 is TGTGCCAGCAAATGGGGCGGGGGGACAGAAGAGACCCAGTACTTC.

The chain recombines TRBV11-2 with TRBJ1-4; a possible D gene is TRBD1 (6 bases). Trimming shortened V by 5 bases and J by 3 bases, and 10 bases separated the two germline ends. This CDR3 comprises 14 residues. CDR1 is SGHAT and CDR2 is FQNNGV in the germline V gene. CDR3 coding DNA: TGTGCCAGCAGCGGACAGACTTCTAATGAAAAACTGTTTTTT. This gives the protein CASSGQTSNEKLFF.

The genes are TRBV9 and TRBJ2-7, with a possible D match to TRBD2 (6 bases). Germline V gene data show CDR1 as SGDLS and CDR2 as YYNGEE. The CDR3 consists of 14 residues. V was pared by 4 bases and J by 2 bases, with 13 bases between. The CDR3 DNA reads as TGTGCCAGCAGCATTACTAGCAGTGCCTACGAGCAGTACTTC. This translates into CASSITSSAYEQYF.

J is TRBJ2-6 and V is TRBV6-4; D is undetermined. Looked up from germline, CDR1 is MRHNA and CDR2 is SNTAGT. Trimming pared 8 bases from V and 0 bases from J, leaving 8 bases between. This CDR3 has 14 residues. CDR3 bases: TGTGCCAGCTCCCCCCTCTCTGGGGCCAACGTCCTGACTTTC. It yields the protein CASSPLSGANVLTF.

The rearrangement uses TRBV6-5 and TRBJ1-1; 7 bases are a match to TRBD1. Looked up from germline, CDR1 is MNHEY and CDR2 is SVGAGI. V shed 10 bases, J shed 4 bases, and the junction held 6 bases outside the gene matches. The CDR3 totals 12 residues. The CDR3 region is CATRDRATEAFF. Here the CDR3 DNA reads TGTGCCACACGAGACAGGGCCACTGAAGCTTTCTTT.

The chain links TRBV6-1 to TRBJ1-1; 9 positions match TRBD1. The trim removed 5 bases at V and 0 bases at J, leaving 4 bases unmatched. Germline V gene lookup returns CDR1 MNHNS and CDR2 SASEGT. The CDR3 runs 15 residues. The CDR3: CASSPDRGLNTEAFF. The CDR3 nucleotides are TGTGCCAGCAGTCCTGACAGGGGGTTGAACACTGAAGCTTTCTTT.

This clone was seen more than once but under ten times. The CDR3 loop is CASSLPLPGYEQYF. In nucleotides, the CDR3 is TGTGCCAGCAGCTTACCGCTCCCGGGCTACGAGCAGTACTTC. The J gene is TRBJ2-7, the V gene TRBV7-2; no firm D call. The CDR3 is 14 residues long. CDR1 is SGHTA, CDR2 FQGNSA, per germline. Deletions cut 2 bases from V and 3 bases from J, with 11 bases between.

The chain is built from TRBV19 and TRBJ2-1, with 9 bases fitting TRBD2. CDR3 size: 15 residues. The germline V gene encodes CDR1 LNHDA and CDR2 SQIVND (reference sequence). The trim removed 4 bases at V and 4 bases at J, leaving 5 bases unmatched. CDR3 nucleotide sequence: TGTGCCAGTAGTACAGGCGGGGGGGCGTACAATGAGCAGTTCTTC. Its translation is CASSTGGGAYNEQFF.

This clone turned up a few times. This chain links TRBV11-2 with TRBJ1-4; perhaps TRBD1 as D (5 bases). This CDR3 is 18 amino acids long. The germline V gene has CDR1 SGHAT and CDR2 FQNNGV. V was trimmed by 5 bases and J by 3 bases, leaving 22 bases between them. Here the CDR3 DNA reads TGTGCCAGCAGCCGTACCCCACCGGGGGTGGGATCTAATGAAAAACTGTTTTTT. As protein: CASSRTPPGVGSNEKLFF. The full variable domain, completed using reference TRBV11-2 and TRBJ1-4, is EAGVAQSPRYKIIEKRQSVAFWCNPISGHATLYWYQQILGQGPKLLIQFQNNGVVDDSQLPKDRFSAERLKGVDSTLKIQPAKLEDSAVYLCASSRTPPGVGSNEKLFFGSGTQLSVL.

The chain couples TRBV6-1 to TRBJ1-2; 7 positions match TRBD1. Germline V lookup: CDR1 MNHNS, CDR2 SASEGT. V was clipped by 6 bases and J by 8 bases; unmatched bases: 15. The CDR3 loop spans 15 amino acids. The CDR3: CASSLGGATGWGYTF. The CDR3 nucleotides are TGTGCCAGCAGCCTAGGAGGGGCGACAGGGTGGGGCTACACCTTC.

This clone was picked up one time. V and J are TRBV15 and TRBJ2-7; D might be TRBD2 (6 bases). The germline V and J ends were trimmed by 0 bases and 7 bases, with 10 bases remaining between them. The CDR3 consists of 13 residues. Germline values: CDR1 LNHNV, CDR2 YYDKDF (reference sequence). CDR3 bases: TGTGCCACCAGCAGAGATTCTGGGGGGGAGCAGTACTTC. Translating gives CATSRDSGGEQYF.

The rearrangement joins TRBV30 to TRBJ1-6; TRBD1 is a possible D gene (6 bases). V was shortened by 7 bases and J by 1 base, with 8 bases between the two germline ends. This CDR3 region has 13 residues. Germline loops: CDR1 GTSNPN, CDR2 SVGIG (reference sequence). In DNA, the CDR3 is TGTGCCTTGGACAGTTCCTATAATTCACCCCTCCACTTT. This translates into CALDSSYNSPLHF.

The chain carries TRBV6-6 and TRBJ1-5, with D perhaps TRBD1 (6 bases). The germline CDR1 and CDR2 sequences are MNHNY and SVGAGI (reference sequence). The CDR3 extends over 15 amino acids. V was pared by 0 bases and J by 7 bases, with 13 bases between. CDR3 nucleotides: TGTGCCAGCAGTTACTCCCGACAGGCTCAACAGCCCCAGCATTTT. This sequence encodes CASSYSRQAQQPQHF.

V and J are TRBV7-6 and TRBJ1-2, with D possibly TRBD1 on 5 matching bases. Germline CDR1 and CDR2: SGHVS and FNYEAQ. The length of the CDR3 is 16 residues. V was shortened by 1 base and J by 0 bases, with 12 bases between the two germline ends. The CDR3 spells CASSLVQGSANYGYTF. CDR3 in DNA: TGTGCCAGCAGCTTAGTTCAGGGTTCGGCTAACTATGGCTACACCTTC.

V is TRBV19 and J is TRBJ2-6; D is uncertain. Trimming pared 10 bases from V and 1 base from J, leaving 8 bases between. The CDR3 length is 13 residues. Germline CDR1 is LNHDA and CDR2 is SQIVND (reference sequence). The DNA for the CDR3 is TGTGCCACCAGTGAATCTGGGGCCAACGTCCTGACTTTC. This gives the protein CATSESGANVLTF.

The CDR3 spells CASSSPSGGATNEQFF. DNA for the CDR3: TGTGCCAGCAGCTCACCTAGCGGGGGCGCTACCAATGAGCAGTTCTTC. The chain links TRBV7-2 to TRBJ2-1, with 10 bases lining up with TRBD2. Germline CDR1 and CDR2: SGHTA and FQGNSA. This CDR3 is 16 amino acids long. V was clipped by 4 bases and J by 6 bases; unmatched bases: 9.

This clone was counted once. The V call is TRBV14, the J call TRBJ2-1; the D gene is possibly TRBD2 (5 bases). Trimming pared 2 bases from V and 2 bases from J, leaving 16 bases between. CDR3 length: 17 amino acids. Germline loops: CDR1 SGHDN, CDR2 FVKESK. Written as DNA, the CDR3 is TGTGCCAGCAGCCAACTAACAACGGGATCTACCTACAATGAGCAGTTCTTC. It encodes CASSQLTTGSTYNEQFF.

This sequence joins TRBV6-1 and TRBJ1-2; TRBD1 matches at 10 bases. The germline gives CDR1 MNHNS, CDR2 SASEGT. The CDR3 runs to 15 residues. V lost 2 bases and J lost 5; bases outside the gene matches: 5. The CDR3 sequence is CASSEMTGGDYGYTF. DNA for the CDR3: TGTGCCAGCAGTGAAATGACAGGGGGCGATTATGGCTACACCTTC.

V usage is TRBV5-4 and J usage is TRBJ2-6; 7 bases agree with TRBD2. V gave up 0 bases and J gave up 2 bases; unmatched junction bases: 5. Germline CDR1 and CDR2: SGHNT and YYREEE (reference sequence). The CDR3 runs 17 residues. CDR3 DNA sequence: TGTGCCAGCAGCTTGGCAGCGGGACTAACTGGGGCCAACGTCCTGACTTTC. This translates into CASSLAAGLTGANVLTF.

This chain links TRBV6-5 with TRBJ1-6, with D possibly TRBD1 on 5 matching bases. Germline V CDR1 and CDR2: MNHEY, SVGAGI. The CDR3 spans 12 residues. V was cut by 8 bases and J by 9 bases, with 11 bases left in between. CDR3 loop: CASRQRGSPLHF. The CDR3 bases are TGTGCCAGCCGACAGCGGGGTTCACCCCTCCACTTT.

The chain uses TRBV30 and TRBJ2-5; 8 bases are shared with TRBD2. The length of the CDR3 is 14 residues. The germline CDR1 and CDR2 sequences are GTSNPN and SVGIG (reference sequence). The V segment lost 5 bases and the J segment 0 bases; nucleotides outside the gene matches: 5. CDR3 in DNA: TGTGCCTGGGCCCACGGGGGGGACCAAGAGACCCAGTACTTC. This translates into CAWAHGGDQETQYF. Full variable domain (missing parts from reference TRBV30 and TRBJ2-5): SQTIHQWPATLVQPVGSPLSLECTVEGTSNPNLYWYRQAAGRGLQLLFYSVGIGQISSEVPQNLSASRPQDRQFILSSKKLLLSDSGFYLCAWAHGGDQETQYFGPGTRLLVL.

The chain recombines TRBV7-2 with TRBJ1-5, with 9 bases aligning to TRBD1. The CDR3 extends over 15 amino acids. Germline lookup yields CDR1 SGHTA and CDR2 FQGNSA. Germline trimming cut 5 bases from V and 5 bases from J; bases unmatched to any gene: 7. CDR3 coding DNA: TGTGCCAGCAGCAGACGGACAGGGGAGGATCAGCCCCAGCATTTT. This gives the protein CASSRRTGEDQPQHF.

The chain has TRBV7-8 and TRBJ2-3, with TRBD2 matching 13 bases. V was pared by 3 bases and J by 4 bases, with 7 bases of the junction left unmatched. Germline-derived CDR1 and CDR2 are SGHVS and FQNEAQ. This CDR3 region has 17 residues. CDR3 in DNA: TGTGCCAGCAGCTTTTTACTAGCGGGAGGGCCCCCAGATACGCAGTATTTT. Translation gives CASSFLLAGGPPDTQYF.

The chain has TRBV7-9 and TRBJ2-7, with 7 bases matching TRBD1. The CDR3 covers 14 residues. The germline V gene encodes CDR1 SEHNR and CDR2 FQNEAQ (reference sequence). The ends lost 1 base at V and 5 bases at J; junction bases unmatched: 5. This chain's CDR3 is CASSLVSGGDEQYF. The CDR3 nucleotides are TGTGCCAGCAGCTTAGTTTCAGGGGGTGACGAGCAGTACTTC.

This chain uses TRBV7-7 with TRBJ2-1; D call uncertain. Per germline, CDR1 SSHAT and CDR2 FNYEAQ (reference sequence). V was pared by 4 bases and J by 5 bases, with 9 bases between. The length of the CDR3 is 13 residues. DNA for the CDR3: TGTGCCAGCAGCTCCAGCCGGGACAATGAGCAGTTCTTC. This translates into CASSSSRDNEQFF.

The rearrangement uses TRBV28 and TRBJ1-5, with 9 bases that match TRBD1. The CDR3 contains 15 residues. Germline V CDR1 and CDR2: MDHEN, SYDVKM. J lost 6 bases, V lost 5 bases, and 8 bases had no gene match. The CDR3 region is CASSPTGQGFQPQHF. The CDR3 region has the DNA TGTGCCAGCAGTCCAACGGGACAGGGTTTTCAGCCCCAGCATTTT.

The V call is TRBV7-9, the J call TRBJ1-2; weak D call: TRBD1 (6 bases). Germline values: CDR1 SEHNR, CDR2 FQNEAQ (reference sequence). The CDR3 spans 15 residues. V lost 4 bases to trimming and J lost 6 bases, with 18 bases between them. The DNA for the CDR3 is TGTGCCAGCAGCTCAGGAGGCAGGGAGGGGGATGGCTACACCTTC. As protein: CASSSGGREGDGYTF.

The chain carries TRBV7-2 and TRBJ1-4; 9 nucleotides match TRBD1. The CDR3 length is 15 residues. CDR1 and CDR2 from the germline V gene are SGHTA and FQGNSA. V dropped 5 bases and J dropped 7; count of bases not matched to a gene: 8. CDR3 sequence reads: CASSRTGARGEKLFF. DNA of the CDR3: TGTGCCAGCAGCCGGACAGGGGCTCGAGGTGAAAAACTGTTTTTT.